This record looks at one TCR beta chain sequence and its context. This record belongs to a study of blood T cell repertoires in COVID-19. Study-level information: From T cells, B-cell-depleted T cells, or PBMCs came the material, which was cDNA or gDNA.

Authors' data handling: Amplification of reference gene primers provided the estimated nucleated cell counts. Generated by immunoSEQ multiplex PCR, the TCRdb table keeps only in-frame clones and is missing some. The DNA was the basis for D and trimming; V, J and clone size are from that table. The top ten clones hold approximately 6.5% of a sample with under 150,000 clones, about 84% of them seen once. The V gene's germline CDR1 is MDHEN and CDR2 SYDVKM. Germline trimming cut 6 bases from V and 5 bases from J; bases unmatched to any gene: 5. This CDR3 region has 14 residues. This chain links TRBV28 with TRBJ1-1; 11 bases match TRBD1. The clonotype comes from a human donor in a cohort sampled during active COVID-19. The specimen was peripheral blood. CDR3 nucleotide sequence: TGTGCCAGCAGCACAGGGACAGGGGGTACTGAAGCTTTCTTT. Protein sequence: CASSTGTGGTEAFF.